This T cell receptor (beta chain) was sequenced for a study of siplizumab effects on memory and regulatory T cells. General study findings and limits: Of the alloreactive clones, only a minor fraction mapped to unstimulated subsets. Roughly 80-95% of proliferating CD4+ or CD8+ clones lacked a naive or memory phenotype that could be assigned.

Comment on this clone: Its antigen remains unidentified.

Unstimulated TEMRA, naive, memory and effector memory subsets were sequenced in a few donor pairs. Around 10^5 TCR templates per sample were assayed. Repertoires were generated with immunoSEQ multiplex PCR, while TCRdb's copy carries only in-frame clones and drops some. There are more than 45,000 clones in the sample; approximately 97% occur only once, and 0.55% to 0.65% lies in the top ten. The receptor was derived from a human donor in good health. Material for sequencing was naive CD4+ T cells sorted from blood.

As DNA, the CDR3 is TGCGCCAGCAGCCAACTAGCGGGAGAGACCCAGTACTTC. Residues: CASSQLAGETQYF. The rearrangement links TRBV4-1 to TRBJ2-5, with 8 positions matching TRBD2. CDR1 and CDR2 from the germline V gene are MGHRA and YSYEKL. The J segment lost 4 bases and the V segment lost 2 bases, leaving 0 bases of the junction unmatched. The CDR3 loop spans 13 amino acids.